This is a list of T cell receptor beta chains from one sample in a study of OX40 agonist ivuxolimab in advanced cancers. Assay used: immunoSEQ multiplex PCR; TCRdb lists only in-frame clones, some missing. The table records tens of thousands of clones, about 94% of them present only once. Sequenced here: CD4+ or CD8+ T cells sorted from blood, sampled in a trial of the OX40 agonist ivuxolimab. All receptors derive from an adult with an advanced solid tumor such as melanoma, head and neck, liver or kidney cancer. The CDR3 runs from the conserved cysteine through the conserved F or W. D genes are given only for firm matches. Clone size is given for some rows only: seen once, a few or many times, or a class if the clone is expanded.

d_call	v_call	clone_size	j_call	cdr3_aa	cdr3_nt
TRBD1	TRBV5-1	.	TRBJ1-1	CASSPGRDRGLGTEAFF	TGCGCCAGCAGCCCCGGTCGGGACAGGGGGCTTGGGACTGAAGCTTTCTTT
.	TRBV19	.	TRBJ2-7	CASSIGRTPYEQYF	TGTGCCAGTAGTATTGGAAGGACACCCTACGAGCAGTACTTC
.	TRBV11-1	.	TRBJ2-3	CASSFFTGPTDTQYF	TGTGCCAGCAGCTTTTTCACTGGGCCCACAGATACGCAGTATTTT
.	TRBV4-1	.	TRBJ2-1	CASSQESREEQFF	TGCGCCAGCAGCCAAGAATCTAGAGAGGAGCAGTTCTTC
.	TRBV7-2	few	TRBJ1-1	CASSSDVYYGVNTEAFF	TGTGCCAGCAGCTCTGATGTCTACTACGGAGTGAACACTGAAGCTTTCTTT
.	TRBV27	.	TRBJ1-1	CASSLSQGFEAFF	TGTGCCAGCAGTTTATCCCAGGGTTTTGAAGCTTTCTTT
TRBD2	TRBV27	.	TRBJ2-4	CASRGLAGGKNIQYF	TGTGCCAGCAGGGGACTAGCGGGTGGCAAAAACATTCAGTACTTC
.	TRBV9	once	TRBJ2-7	CASSEGTEQYF	TGTGCCAGCAGCGAAGGGACCGAGCAGTACTTC
TRBD1	TRBV19	.	TRBJ2-1	CASTDRVRAYNEQFF	TGTGCCAGTACCGACAGGGTAAGAGCCTACAATGAGCAGTTCTTC
.	TRBV9	.	TRBJ2-3	CASSPPRVDTQYF	TGTGCCAGCAGCCCACCTCGGGTCGATACGCAGTATTTT
.	TRBV27	.	TRBJ1-1	CASTLSRTANTEAFF	TGTGCCAGCACCCTAAGCAGGACAGCTAACACTGAAGCTTTCTTT
TRBD2	TRBV4-1	.	TRBJ2-7	CASSQDSFLTSGELEQYF	TGCGCCAGCAGCCAAGATTCCTTTTTGACTAGCGGAGAACTCGAGCAGTACTTC
.	TRBV10-3	.	TRBJ2-1	CAISGRPPRNEQFF	TGTGCCATCAGTGGGAGGCCCCCTCGTAATGAGCAGTTCTTC
TRBD2	TRBV5-4	.	TRBJ2-1	CASSLEGGRAFYEQFF	TGTGCCAGCAGCTTGGAAGGCGGGAGGGCCTTTTATGAGCAGTTCTTC
.	TRBV6-6	.	TRBJ2-7	CASSYLESYEQYF	TGTGCCAGCAGTTACCTCGAGTCCTACGAGCAGTACTTC
.	TRBV27	once	TRBJ2-7	CASSLLEGYEQYF	TGTGCCAGCAGTTTATTAGAAGGGTACGAGCAGTACTTC